The 24 T cell receptor beta chains given below trace back to one sample, sequenced in a study of cytomegalovirus exposure and HLA in healthy donors (dated by TCRdb to 2017 to 2019). Library preparation was by the immunoSEQ multiplex PCR assay. A mixture of 60 forward primers for TCR Vbeta segments and 13 reverse primers for TCR Jbeta segments was used in the multiplex PCR. The immuneACCESS repertoire file appears here via TCRdb, limited to in-frame rearrangements. These files lack a portion of the clones; in checked studies, under half of the deficit traces to unresolved V genes, and the cause of the others is not known. This sample comprises 150,000 to 170,000 clones, around 80% of them detected only once. Roughly 5.5% of the sample comes from the top ten. Sequencing used PBMCs. All receptors derive from a woman aged 40 to 50 in good health and CMV-seropositive.

The J gene is TRBJ1-3, the V gene TRBV5-4, with D possibly being TRBD1 (5 bases). The CDR3 length is 15 residues. The V gene lost 0 bases and the J gene lost 2 bases, with 9 bases spanning the gap. CDR1 and CDR2 from the germline V gene are SGHNT and YYREEE (reference sequence). CDR3 residues: CASSLGSGPGNTIYF. CDR3 nucleotide sequence: TGTGCCAGCAGCTTGGGGTCAGGGCCTGGAAACACCATATATTTT.

This clone was seen at least ten times. The chain recombines TRBV7-9 with TRBJ2-1; weak D call: TRBD1 (6 bases). Per germline, CDR1 SEHNR and CDR2 FQNEAQ (reference sequence). The CDR3 runs 15 residues. The V end was cut by 1 base, the J end by 3 bases, with 10 bases between. CDR3 sequence (DNA): TGTGCCAGCAGCTTAGTACAGGGTGGCTACAATGAGCAGTTCTTC. Translating it yields CASSLVQGGYNEQFF. Looking up the rest from reference TRBV7-9 and TRBJ2-1 gives the full variable domain: DTGVSQNPRHKITKRGQNVTFRCDPISEHNRLYWYRQTLGQGPEFLTYFQNEAQLEKSRLLSDRFSAERPKGSFSTLEIQRTEQGDSAMYLCASSLVQGGYNEQFFGPGTRLTVL.

The rearrangement joins TRBV7-2 to TRBJ1-1; 8 positions match TRBD1. CDR3 length: 17 amino acids. Unmatched junction bases numbered 11, after V lost 5 bases and J lost 0 bases. CDR1 and CDR2 (germline): SGHTA, FQGNSA. The CDR3 DNA reads TGTGCCAGCAGCGAACCCGGGACAGGTGCCATGAACACTGAAGCTTTCTTT. This gives the protein CASSEPGTGAMNTEAFF.

The chain couples TRBV7-3 to TRBJ2-1, with D tentatively TRBD1 (6 bases). Deletions cut 5 bases from V and 0 bases from J, with 8 bases between. Germline V gene lookup returns CDR1 SGHTA and CDR2 FQGTGA. There are 14 residues in the CDR3. This CDR3 is CASSRDTSYNEQFF. The CDR3 coding sequence is TGTGCCAGCAGCCGGGACACCTCCTACAATGAGCAGTTCTTC.

This CDR3 is CSARREEQFF. CDR3 bases: TGCAGTGCTCGACGGGAGGAGCAGTTCTTC. The chain uses TRBV20-1 and TRBJ2-1, with a weak D call TRBD2 (6 bases). The germline V and J ends were trimmed by 5 bases and 10 bases, with 9 bases remaining between them. The length of the CDR3 is 10 residues. Germline CDR1 DFQATT, CDR2 SNEGSKA (reference sequence).

This sequence joins TRBV7-2 and TRBJ2-5, with TRBD2 matching 11 bases. The CDR3 covers 16 residues. V trimming: 0 bases; J trimming: 2 bases; junction bases outside the gene matches: 2. Germline V lookup: CDR1 SGHTA, CDR2 FQGNSA. CDR3 DNA sequence: TGTGCCAGCAGCTTAGCCGGGACTAGCGGACAAGAGACCCAGTACTTC. It is translated as CASSLAGTSGQETQYF.

In this sample, this clone turned up a few times. CDR3 amino acids: CASTRTGINYEQYF. The CDR3 DNA reads TGTGCCAGCACGCGGACAGGGATAAACTACGAGCAGTACTTC. The chain recombines TRBV21-1 with TRBJ2-7; the table's TRBD1 call for D was not verified on the DNA. TRBV21-1 is assigned pseudogene status. CDR3 length: 14 residues.

The rearrangement links TRBV28 to TRBJ1-1, with D possibly matching TRBD1 (6 bases). V lost 5 bases and J 10 bases, leaving 20 bases between the germline ends. Looked up from germline, CDR1 is MDHEN and CDR2 is SYDVKM. The CDR3 extends over 14 amino acids. The CDR3 DNA sequence: TGTGCCAGCAGTCCCGCCGACAGGTTTGGGGGAGCTTTCTTT. Translated: CASSPADRFGGAFF.

This chain joins TRBV10-3 and TRBJ2-3; the match to TRBD2 covers 10 bases. The CDR3 is 14 residues long. Germline CDR1 reads ENHRY; CDR2 reads SYGVKD. The ends lost 6 bases at V and 4 bases at J; junction bases unmatched: 4. CDR3: CAIRAGTSADTQYF. DNA of the CDR3: TGTGCCATCAGGGCCGGGACTAGCGCAGATACGCAGTATTTT.

This clone has a handful of counts. The rearrangement joins TRBV6-1 to TRBJ2-3; D gene unclear. This CDR3 comprises 15 residues. Germline CDR1 is MNHNS and CDR2 is SASEGT. With 2 bases removed from V and 2 bases from J, the gap between germline ends came to 11 bases. DNA of the CDR3: TGTGCCAGCAGTGAATATATGGCCTCCACAGATACGCAGTATTTT. It encodes CASSEYMASTDTQYF.

This clone came up a few times. The chain is built from TRBV7-8 and TRBJ2-7; D possibly corresponds to TRBD1 (5 bases). In germline, CDR1 is SGHVS, CDR2 FQNEAQ. V lost 7 bases, J lost 3 bases, and 7 bases lay in between. This CDR3 is built from 11 residues. This CDR3 reads CASKQGYEQYF. In DNA, the CDR3 is TGTGCCAGCAAGCAGGGCTACGAGCAGTACTTC.

V usage is TRBV10-1 and J usage is TRBJ2-7; D possibly corresponds to TRBD1 (6 bases). CDR3 length: 11 residues. Germline CDR1 and CDR2: WNHNN and SYGVQD (reference sequence). Trimming took 8 bases from V and 5 from J, leaving 10 bases between them. The CDR3 region is CASSQGDEQYF. CDR3 sequence (DNA): TGCGCCAGCTCACAGGGAGACGAGCAGTACTTC.

The gene calls are TRBV11-2 and TRBJ2-7; D gene uncertain. V was clipped by 8 bases and J by 3 bases, with 14 bases between them. The CDR3 spans 13 residues. Germline CDR1 is SGHAT and CDR2 is FQNNGV. CDR3 DNA sequence: TGTGCCAGCTCCGGCGAGGATTTCTACGAGCAGTACTTC. Protein: CASSGEDFYEQYF.

The V and J genes are TRBV25-1 and TRBJ1-1; D perhaps matches TRBD1 (5 bases). Deletions cut 4 bases from V and 3 bases from J, with 9 bases between. The germline V gene encodes CDR1 MGHDK and CDR2 SYGVNS. The CDR3 is made up of 13 amino acids. The CDR3 DNA reads as TGTGCCAGCAGTGTTCGGGGGGACACTGAAGCTTTCTTT. This codes for CASSVRGDTEAFF.

V and J are TRBV7-3 and TRBJ2-3, with D possibly matching TRBD2 (6 bases). Germline CDR1 reads SGHTA; CDR2 reads FQGTGA. The V gene lost 1 base and the J gene lost 1 base, with 12 bases spanning the gap. This CDR3 spans 16 amino acids. The CDR3 sequence: CASSLRRAYGTDTQYF. The CDR3 DNA follows: TGTGCCAGCAGCTTAAGGAGGGCCTACGGCACAGATACGCAGTATTTT.

This clone was seen once. The chain is built from TRBV14 and TRBJ1-1; D not resolved. Germline CDR1 reads SGHDN; CDR2 reads FVKESK. V was shortened by 1 base and J by 5 bases, with 11 bases between the two germline ends. The CDR3 has 14 amino acids. CDR3 protein: CASSQARGWTEAFF. The CDR3 nucleotides read TGTGCCAGCAGCCAAGCAAGAGGGTGGACTGAAGCTTTCTTT.

This sequence joins TRBV2 and TRBJ1-4, with TRBD1 matching over 9 bases. The CDR3 loop spans 21 amino acids. The junction had 22 bases not matched to a gene; V was cut back by 0 bases and J by 8 bases. CDR1 SNHLY and CDR2 FYNNEI come from the germline V gene. The CDR3 loop reads CASSEALPGTGTLLVLEKLFF. As DNA, the CDR3 is TGTGCCAGCAGTGAAGCGCTTCCCGGGACAGGGACCCTACTGGTGTTAGAAAAACTGTTTTTT.

The chain joins TRBV15 to TRBJ2-1, with 8 bases that match TRBD2. Germline trimming cut 5 bases from V and 8 bases from J; bases unmatched to any gene: 8. This CDR3 has 14 amino acids. The germline gives CDR1 LNHNV, CDR2 YYDKDF (reference sequence). CDR3 sequence reads: CATSGLAGKDEQFF. The CDR3 nucleotides are TGTGCCACCAGCGGGCTAGCGGGTAAGGATGAGCAGTTCTTC.

The J gene is TRBJ2-7, the V gene TRBV11-2; TRBD2 matches 11 bases. V lost 1 base and J lost 2; bases outside the gene matches: 1. The CDR3 contains 15 residues. Germline V gene data show CDR1 as SGHAT and CDR2 as FQNNGV. CDR3 loop: CASSLGLAGTYEQYF. CDR3 DNA: TGTGCCAGCAGCTTAGGACTAGCGGGAACCTACGAGCAGTACTTC.

The chain combines TRBV7-8 with TRBJ2-7; 12 nucleotides match TRBD1. Unmatched junction bases numbered 10, after V lost 2 bases and J lost 2 bases. The CDR3 sequence is 18 residues long. From germline, CDR1 is SGHVS and CDR2 FQNEAQ. The CDR3 is CASSLSGQGASYTYEQYF. The CDR3 DNA sequence: TGTGCCAGCAGCTTATCGGGACAGGGGGCCTCTTATACCTACGAGCAGTACTTC.

The chain has TRBV29-1 and TRBJ2-7; D unclear. The CDR3 runs 12 residues. V was cut by 4 bases and J by 2 bases, with 9 bases left in between. Germline V gene data show CDR1 as SQVTM and CDR2 as ANQGSEA. The CDR3 region is CSVAGQTYEQYF. CDR3 nucleotide sequence: TGCAGCGTTGCGGGTCAGACCTACGAGCAGTACTTC.

The chain carries TRBV6-5 and TRBJ2-7, with D possibly being TRBD2 (6 bases). V was shortened by 4 bases and J by 0 bases, with 13 bases between the two germline ends. The CDR3 has 15 amino acids. Germline-derived CDR1 and CDR2 are MNHEY and SVGAGI. This CDR3 reads CASSSLSGFSYEQYF. The CDR3 DNA sequence: TGTGCCAGCAGTTCCCTCAGCGGGTTCTCCTACGAGCAGTACTTC.

V is TRBV7-2 and J is TRBJ2-5; no definite D call. V lost 4 bases and J 6 bases, leaving 18 bases between the germline ends. Germline lookup yields CDR1 SGHTA and CDR2 FQGNSA. This CDR3 has 15 residues. The CDR3 nucleotides read TGTGCCAGCAGCTCCCCTCCGGTCGATGTGAAGACCCAGTACTTC. This translates into CASSSPPVDVKTQYF.

In this sample, this clone turned up once. For the CDR3, the DNA is TGTGCCAGCAGTGACTCCCGGACTCCCGACAATGAGCAGTTCTTC. It is translated as CASSDSRTPDNEQFF. This sequence joins TRBV25-1 and TRBJ2-1, with D maybe TRBD2 (5 bases). This CDR3 contains 15 residues. The germline CDR1 and CDR2 sequences are MGHDK and SYGVNS. Trimming took off 3 bases at V and 5 bases at J, with 14 bases between the two ends.